The 18 T cell receptor beta chains given below trace back to one sample, sequenced in a study of T cells after yellow fever vaccination. TCRdb ran MiXCR on the 5' RACE reads and lists one entry per CDR3 protein. The sample lists about 310,000 distinct CDR3 sequences, around 3.9% seen once, with 20% to 30% in the top ten. The sample in question was PBMCs, obtained on the day of the yellow fever booster vaccination. Receptors originate from a man aged 18 to 29 who received the YFV17D yellow fever vaccine.

This clonotype has just a few counts. This chain uses TRBV4-2 with TRBJ2-7; TRBD2 might be the D (6 bases). Germline V lookup: CDR1 LGHNA, CDR2 YNFKEQ. The CDR3 is 14 amino acids. The ends were cut back, 4 bases at V and 7 bases at J, with 17 bases in the middle. The DNA of the CDR3 is TGTGCCAGCAGCCCAAGGCGGGGCTTGGAAGAGCAGTACTTC. Its protein is CASSPRRGLEEQYF.

This clonotype occurred once. A much larger clone differs by one base, so this may be a read error. The chain carries TRBV6-4 and TRBJ2-5, with TRBD2 as a possible D gene (6 bases). Per the germline V gene, CDR1 is MRHNA and CDR2 is SNTAGT. There are 13 residues in the CDR3. The ends were cut back, 6 bases at V and 3 bases at J, with 11 bases in the middle. Here the CDR3 DNA reads TGTGCCAGCAGACGGTGGGGGGAAGAGACCCAGTACTTC. Translating gives CASRRWGEETQYF.

The rearrangement joins TRBV29-1 to TRBJ1-4; D is unresolved. V lost 3 bases, J lost 4 bases, and 6 bases lay in between. There are 12 residues in the CDR3. Per the germline V gene, CDR1 is SQVTM and CDR2 is ANQGSEA. This CDR3 reads CSVEDHNEKLFF. The CDR3 coding sequence is TGCAGCGTTGAGGACCATAATGAAAAACTGTTTTTT. The full variable domain, completed using reference TRBV29-1 and TRBJ1-4, is SAVISQKPSRDICQRGTSLTIQCQVDSQVTMMFWYRQQPGQSLTLIATANQGSEATYESGFVIDKFPISRPNLTFSTLTVSNMSPEDSSIYLCSVEDHNEKLFFGSGTQLSVL.

This clonotype was seen a few times. This chain joins TRBV12-3 or TRBV12-4 and TRBJ2-3; no reliable D call. The CDR3 extends over 11 amino acids. V lost 3 bases, J lost 9 bases, and 7 bases lay in between. The CDR3 bases are TGTGCCAGCAGTTTCTTGGGCACGCAGTATTTT. This codes for CASSFLGTQYF.

Concerning this clonotype: A read error may explain this, as a much larger clone is one base away. This CDR3 reads CASSPQGLVDTGEPFF. The CDR3 DNA reads TGTGCCAGCAGCCCCCAGGGGCTAGTAGACACCGGGGAGCCGTTTTTT. The J gene is TRBJ2-2, the V gene TRBV7-9, with D possibly matching TRBD1 (6 bases). This CDR3 spans 16 amino acids. Germline V gene lookup returns CDR1 SEHNR and CDR2 FQNEAQ (reference sequence). Using reference TRBV7-9 and TRBJ2-2 for the parts outside the CDR3, the full variable domain is DTGVSQNPRHKITKRGQNVTFRCDPISEHNRLYWYRQTLGQGPEFLTYFQNEAQLEKSRLLSDRFSAERPKGSFSTLEIQRTEQGDSAMYLCASSPQGLVDTGEPFFGEGSRLTVL.

This clonotype was recorded many times. The V and J genes are TRBV7-3 and TRBJ1-5, with a possible D match to TRBD1 (5 bases). Germline CDR1 and CDR2: SGHTA and FQGTGA. Trimming removed 5 bases at V and 7 bases at J, with 12 bases between. The CDR3 extends over 13 amino acids. The CDR3 DNA is TGTGCCAGCAGCATGGGCTGGGACCAGCCCCAGCATTTT. Encoded protein: CASSMGWDQPQHF. The variable domain in full, with the rest retrieved from reference TRBV7-3 and TRBJ1-5, is GAGVSQTPSNKVTEKGKYVELRCDPISGHTALYWYRQSLGQGPEFLIYFQGTGAADDSGLPNDRFFAVRPEGSVSTLKIQRTERGDSAVYLCASSMGWDQPQHFGDGTRLSIL.

The sample holds a few counts of this clonotype. The CDR3 nucleotides are TGTGCCAGCAGCCTCCCGGGAGACACAGATACGCAGTATTTT. Protein: CASSLPGDTDTQYF. The chain uses TRBV25-1 and TRBJ2-3; D possibly corresponds to TRBD2 (6 bases). V was cut by 6 bases and J by 2 bases, with 12 bases left in between. Germline lookup yields CDR1 MGHDK and CDR2 SYGVNS. This CDR3 is 14 amino acids long.

This clonotype was seen many times. The chain combines TRBV20-1 with TRBJ2-7, with TRBD1 matching over 9 bases. This CDR3 comprises 13 residues. Germline trimming cut 6 bases from V and 3 bases from J; bases unmatched to any gene: 6. CDR1 DFQATT and CDR2 SNEGSKA come from the germline V gene (reference sequence). The CDR3 is CSAWGQGGYEQYF. For the CDR3, the DNA is TGCAGTGCGTGGGGACAGGGAGGCTACGAGCAGTACTTC.

This clonotype was seen at least ten times. V usage is TRBV10-3 and J usage is TRBJ1-2; D remains unclear. The V gene lost 2 bases and the J gene lost 8 bases, with 9 bases spanning the gap. Germline V gene lookup returns CDR1 ENHRY and CDR2 SYGVKD. The length of the CDR3 is 12 residues. The CDR3 region is CAISEERAGYTF. CDR3 sequence (DNA): TGTGCCATCAGTGAGGAACGGGCGGGCTACACCTTC.

The V and J genes are TRBV24-1 and TRBJ1-1; no clear D. CDR1 is KGHDR, CDR2 SFDVKD, per germline. CDR3 size: 11 residues. V shed 9 bases and J shed 7 bases, with 11 bases lying between them. The CDR3 coding sequence is TGTGCCACCCAAAAGGACGGTGAAGCTTTCTTT. Translating it yields CATQKDGEAFF.

This clonotype was found a few times. The chain recombines TRBV5-6 with TRBJ2-5; the match to TRBD2 covers 10 bases. CDR3 length: 16 residues. Losses at the gene ends were 4 bases for V and 5 bases for J; bases not matched to a gene: 11. CDR1 SGHDT and CDR2 YYEEEE come from the germline V gene. In nucleotides, the CDR3 is TGTGCCAGCAGCCTGGCGCTAGCGGGGGATCGGGAGACCCAGTACTTC. It translates to CASSLALAGDRETQYF.

This clonotype has at least ten counts. V is TRBV7-9 and J is TRBJ2-7; no definite D call. Germline-derived CDR1 and CDR2 are SEHNR and FQNEAQ (reference sequence). V lost 4 bases to trimming and J lost 1 base, with 8 bases between them. The length of the CDR3 is 13 residues. The CDR3 region is CASSSPGSYEQYV. The CDR3 bases are TGTGCCAGCAGCTCTCCAGGTTCCTACGAGCAGTACGTC.

The J gene is TRBJ2-1, the V gene TRBV6-5, with TRBD2 as a possible D gene (6 bases). The CDR3 has 14 residues. Germline V gives CDR1 MNHEY, CDR2 SVGAGI. Deletions cut 6 bases from V and 0 bases from J, with 9 bases between. In nucleotides, the CDR3 is TGTGCCAGCAGGTTGGGGGGCTCCTACAATGAGCAGTTCTTC. It translates to CASRLGGSYNEQFF.

This clonotype was seen a handful of times. This sequence joins TRBV18 and TRBJ1-6; D unclear. With 3 bases removed from V and 7 bases from J, the gap between germline ends came to 10 bases. The CDR3 consists of 14 residues. CDR1 and CDR2 (germline): KGHSH, LQKENI. CDR3 DNA sequence: TGTGCCAGCTCACCGGGTGAGTGGAATTCACCCCTCCACTTT. It translates to CASSPGEWNSPLHF.

This clonotype was recorded many times. The CDR3 DNA is TGTGCCAGCAGCTTCGGGTACAGGGCTAAAGATTCACCCCTCCACTTT. Its protein is CASSFGYRAKDSPLHF. The J gene is TRBJ1-6, the V gene TRBV11-2; D perhaps matches TRBD1 (6 bases). The CDR3 covers 16 residues. Germline CDR1 SGHAT, CDR2 FQNNGV. V was clipped by 3 bases and J by 8 bases, with 17 bases between them.

The chain carries TRBV12-3 or TRBV12-4 and TRBJ1-2; D uncertain. Trimming took off 10 bases at V and 0 bases at J, with 15 bases between the two ends. There are 14 residues in the CDR3. Here the CDR3 DNA reads TGTGCCATCAAGAGGCCGGGGTCTAACTATGGCTACACCTTC. As protein: CAIKRPGSNYGYTF.

Here the CDR3 DNA reads TGCGCCAGCAGCTTGGCCAATGCCCGTAATGGCTACACCTTC. This sequence encodes CASSLANARNGYTF. This chain joins TRBV5-1 and TRBJ1-2; D is ambiguous. The germline V and J ends were trimmed by 0 bases and 6 bases, with 12 bases remaining between them. The CDR3 is 14 amino acids. Germline V CDR1 and CDR2: SGHRS, YFSETQ.

This clonotype was detected only a few times. The chain couples TRBV6-2 or TRBV6-3 to TRBJ1-2, with 7 bases identical to TRBD1. The CDR3 extends over 15 amino acids. V lost 7 bases to trimming and J lost 4 bases; unmatched junction nucleotides: 12. Germline V gene sequence: CDR1 MNHEY, CDR2 SVGEGT. The CDR3 DNA follows: TGTGCCAGCACCTTGACAGGGCTCGACTTCTATGGCTACACCTTC. It specifies CASTLTGLDFYGYTF.